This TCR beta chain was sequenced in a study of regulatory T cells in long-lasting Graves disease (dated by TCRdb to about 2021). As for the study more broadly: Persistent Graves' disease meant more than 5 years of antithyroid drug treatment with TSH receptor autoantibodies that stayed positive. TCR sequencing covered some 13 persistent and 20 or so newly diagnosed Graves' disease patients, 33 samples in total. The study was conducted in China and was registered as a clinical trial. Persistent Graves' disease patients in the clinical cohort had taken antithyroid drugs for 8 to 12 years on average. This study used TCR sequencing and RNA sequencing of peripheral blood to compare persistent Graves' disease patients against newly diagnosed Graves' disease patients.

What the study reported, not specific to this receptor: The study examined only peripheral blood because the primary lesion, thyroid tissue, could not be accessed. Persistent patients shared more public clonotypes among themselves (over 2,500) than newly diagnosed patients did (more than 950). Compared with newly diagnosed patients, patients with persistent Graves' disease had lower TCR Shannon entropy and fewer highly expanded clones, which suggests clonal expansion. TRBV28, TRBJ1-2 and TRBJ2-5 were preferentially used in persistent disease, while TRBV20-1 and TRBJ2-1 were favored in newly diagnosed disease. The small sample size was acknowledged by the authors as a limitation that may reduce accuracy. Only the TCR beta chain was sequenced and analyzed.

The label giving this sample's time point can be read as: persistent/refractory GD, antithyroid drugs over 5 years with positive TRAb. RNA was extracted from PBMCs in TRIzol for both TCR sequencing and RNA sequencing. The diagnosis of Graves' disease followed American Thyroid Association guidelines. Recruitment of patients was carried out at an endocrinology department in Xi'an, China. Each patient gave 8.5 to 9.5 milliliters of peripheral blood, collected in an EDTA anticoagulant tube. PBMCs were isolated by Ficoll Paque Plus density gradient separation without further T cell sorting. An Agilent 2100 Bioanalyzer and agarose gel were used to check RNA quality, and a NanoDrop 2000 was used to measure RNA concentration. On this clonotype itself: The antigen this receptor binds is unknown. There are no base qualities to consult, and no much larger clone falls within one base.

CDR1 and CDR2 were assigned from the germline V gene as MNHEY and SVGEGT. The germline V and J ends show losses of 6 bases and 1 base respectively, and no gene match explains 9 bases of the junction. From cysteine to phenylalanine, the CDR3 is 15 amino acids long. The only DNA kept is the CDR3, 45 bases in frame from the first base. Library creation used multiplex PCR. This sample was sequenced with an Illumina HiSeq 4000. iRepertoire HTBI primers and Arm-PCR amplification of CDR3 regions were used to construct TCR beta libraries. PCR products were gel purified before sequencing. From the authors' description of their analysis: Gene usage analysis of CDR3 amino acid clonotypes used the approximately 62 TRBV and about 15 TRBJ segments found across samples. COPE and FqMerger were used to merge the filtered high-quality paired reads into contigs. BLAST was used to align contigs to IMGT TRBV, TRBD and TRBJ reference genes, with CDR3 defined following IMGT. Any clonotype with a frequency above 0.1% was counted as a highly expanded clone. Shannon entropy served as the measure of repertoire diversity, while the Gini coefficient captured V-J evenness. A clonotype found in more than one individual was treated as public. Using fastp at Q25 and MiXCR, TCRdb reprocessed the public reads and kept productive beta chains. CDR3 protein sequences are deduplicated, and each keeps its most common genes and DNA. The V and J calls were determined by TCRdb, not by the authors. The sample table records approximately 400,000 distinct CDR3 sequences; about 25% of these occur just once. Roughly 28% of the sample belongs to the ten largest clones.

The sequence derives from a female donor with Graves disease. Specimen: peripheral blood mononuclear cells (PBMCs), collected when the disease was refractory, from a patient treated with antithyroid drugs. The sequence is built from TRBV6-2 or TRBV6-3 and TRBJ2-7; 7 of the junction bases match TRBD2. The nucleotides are TGTGCCAGCAGCCCCAGCGGGACGAGGTCCTACGAGCAGTACTTC. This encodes CASSPSGTRSYEQYF.